This paragraph covers one TCR beta chain sequence. This entry is derived from a study of shared T cell receptors in the human thymus. TCRdb's table, derived via immunoSEQ multiplex PCR, lists solely in-frame clones and lacks some. The sample holds 540,000 or so clones, around 82% seen once. Germline values: CDR1 SGHVS, CDR2 FQNEAQ. Trimming took off 5 bases at V and 8 bases at J, with 10 bases between the two ends. The CDR3 consists of 12 residues. The same data also went into a second study, on human thymus T cells. As reported in that work: Among the donors, all were healthy Finnish infants having corrective surgery for congenital heart defects. The thymus tissue came from resections taken during corrective heart surgery. Repertoires sampled from thymus and blood appeared biased in V and J gene usage.

The rearrangement joins TRBV7-8 to TRBJ2-1, with a possible D match to TRBD2 (5 bases). The sequence came from a boy less than two years old with a congenital heart defect. The sequencing input was thymocytes. The CDR3 DNA sequence: TGTGCCAGCAGCATCACTAGGGATGAGCAGTTCTTC. Translation gives CASSITRDEQFF.